The T cell receptor beta chain under discussion was sequenced for a study of blood T cells in healthy people across ages. Primed by a sample-barcoded 5' primer and a J-beta primer mix, a second PCR proceeded for about 6 to 12 cycles. Using its own MiXCR run on the 5' RACE reads, TCRdb lists one record per CDR3 protein. This sample has hundreds of thousands of distinct CDR3 sequences, with approximately 30% found just once. Ten or more counts support this clonotype. The CDR3 sequence is 13 residues long. V lost 5 bases and J lost 7, with 12 bases in between. The receptor comes from an elderly woman in good health. This sequence joins TRBV12-3 or TRBV12-4 and TRBJ2-1, with D perhaps matching TRBD2 (5 bases). Input material: blood. CDR3 coding DNA: TGTGCCAGCAGTCCTAGGACTCCAAATGAGCAGTTCTTC. The encoded protein is CASSPRTPNEQFF.